This T cell receptor (beta chain) was documented in a study of cytomegalovirus exposure and HLA in healthy donors. Whole-study context: Later analysis reported that the approximately 120 validation repertoires shared the platform of the 500 to 750 first-cohort repertoires.

Separate from the approximately 720-subject first cohort, the roughly 120-subject validation cohort was the one that the donors belonged to. Method: immunoSEQ multiplex PCR; TCRdb's copy keeps in-frame clones and lacks some. The table lists around 300,000 clones, just over 85% of them singletons, with more than 0.8% in the top ten. Study findings and constraints: A few chains tied to CMV proved CMV antigen-specific in vitro. As was reported, the classifier diagnosed cytomegalovirus status with high specificity and sensitivity.

A note on this clone: Its antigen is not known.

The CDR3 spans 16 residues. The V gene end was trimmed by 4 bases and the J gene end by 4 bases; junction bases not matched to a gene: 10. Looked up from germline, CDR1 is SGHRS and CDR2 is YFSETQ. This sequence originates from a woman younger than 30 in good health and CMV-seronegative. Sequencing was performed on PBMCs. The V call is TRBV5-1, the J call TRBJ2-2; 7 bases fit TRBD1. The CDR3 loop is CASSRLTGSSTGELFF. Here the CDR3 DNA reads TGCGCCAGCAGCCGGTTGACAGGGAGTAGCACCGGGGAGCTGTTTTTT.